Described below is a single TCR beta chain sequence and its context. Its matching antigen is unknown. The data originate from a study of T cell responses to AZD1222 COVID-19 vaccine. Whole-study context: Pooled together were second doses at about 4 or about 12 weeks.

The study, taken as a whole, reports: Close to half of all spike-specific TCRs reportedly target regions of the variants that are unmutated. It was only 6 or 7 AZD1222 recipients who were seropositive at baseline.

Assay: immunoSEQ multiplex PCR; the TCRdb copy retains only in-frame clones and omits some. Of about 140,000 clones in the sample, approximately 89% are singletons; the top ten hold 2.8%. Germline-derived CDR1 and CDR2 are LGHNA and YSLEER. Between the trimmed V and J ends, which lost 0 bases and 7 bases, there was a span of 9 bases. The CDR3 contains 14 residues. The source was peripheral blood, collected on day 0 of AZD1222 vaccination. The source of this sequence is an adult in good health. This chain connects TRBV4-3 to TRBJ1-4; the D is unclear. CDR3 loop: CASSQDSRGEKLFF. Written as DNA, the CDR3 is TGCGCCAGCAGCCAAGACTCCCGAGGTGAAAAACTGTTTTTT.